The sequence of this TCR beta chain was determined in a study of blood T cell repertoires in COVID-19. Study as a whole: In each case, the material was cDNA or gDNA derived from T cells, B-cell-depleted T cells, or PBMCs.

V lost 0 bases and J 4 bases, leaving 9 bases between the germline ends. CDR3 size: 15 residues. CDR1 and CDR2 from the germline V gene are LGHDT and YNNKEL (reference sequence). Clones were read by immunoSEQ multiplex PCR, and TCRdb kept only the in-frame ones, dropping some. In the table there are about 61,000 clones, roughly 90% of which are singletons. The receptor's source is a human donor in a cohort sampled during active COVID-19. Sequencing was carried out using peripheral blood. The genes are TRBV3-1 (or the pseudogene TRBV3-2) and TRBJ2-2; no reliable D call. Written as DNA, the CDR3 is TGTGCCAGCAGCCAAGACGTGTTGAGCACCGGGGAGCTGTTTTTT. It specifies CASSQDVLSTGELFF.